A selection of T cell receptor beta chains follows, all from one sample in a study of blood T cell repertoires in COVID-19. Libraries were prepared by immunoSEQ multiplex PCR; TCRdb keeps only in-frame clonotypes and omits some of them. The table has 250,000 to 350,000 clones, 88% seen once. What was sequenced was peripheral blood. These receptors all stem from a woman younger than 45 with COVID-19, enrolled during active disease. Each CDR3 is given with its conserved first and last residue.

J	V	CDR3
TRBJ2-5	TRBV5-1	CASSAATGAQETQYF
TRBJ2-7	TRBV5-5	CASSHGTTFPYEQYF
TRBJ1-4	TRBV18	CASSPRRVDGEKLFF
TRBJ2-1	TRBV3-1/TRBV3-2	CASSKGPPGEQFF
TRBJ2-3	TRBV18	CASSLNEGSDTQYF
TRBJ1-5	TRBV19	CASSEPGQAYQPQHF
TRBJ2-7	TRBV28	CASSLGDSPYEQYF
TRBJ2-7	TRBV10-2	CASTIRDRGSYEQYF
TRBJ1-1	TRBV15	CATSGSRLTEAFF
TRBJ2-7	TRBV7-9	CASSFSGYEQYF
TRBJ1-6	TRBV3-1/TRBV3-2	CASSQADSPLHF
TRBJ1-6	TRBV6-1	CASSEDRYNSPLHF
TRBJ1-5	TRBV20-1	CSASGEGQYNQPQHF
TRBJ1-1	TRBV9	CASSVVPAGTEAFF
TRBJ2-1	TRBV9	CASSDYSEHEQFF
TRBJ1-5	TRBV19	CASSVNGNQPQHF
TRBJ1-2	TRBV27	CASRQGPYGYTF
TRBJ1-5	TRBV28	CASSPAGQGPGPQHF
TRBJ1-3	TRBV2	CASREINSGNTIYF
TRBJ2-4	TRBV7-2	CASSKTGTGRDIQYF
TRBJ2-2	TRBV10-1	CASSGQTGGTGELFF
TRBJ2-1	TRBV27	CASSWRGLSSYNEQFF
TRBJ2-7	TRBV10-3	CAISRLAGTYEQYF
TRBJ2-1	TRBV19	CASVRVAGSYNEQFF
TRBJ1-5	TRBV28	CASSLSGVQPQHF
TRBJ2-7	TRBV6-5	CASRGDAYEQYF
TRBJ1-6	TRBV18	CASSPGHSPLHF
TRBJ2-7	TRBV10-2	CASSSRGNYEQYF
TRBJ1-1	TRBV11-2	CASSRGGWTEAFF
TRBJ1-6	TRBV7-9	CASSLSGGIGSPLHF